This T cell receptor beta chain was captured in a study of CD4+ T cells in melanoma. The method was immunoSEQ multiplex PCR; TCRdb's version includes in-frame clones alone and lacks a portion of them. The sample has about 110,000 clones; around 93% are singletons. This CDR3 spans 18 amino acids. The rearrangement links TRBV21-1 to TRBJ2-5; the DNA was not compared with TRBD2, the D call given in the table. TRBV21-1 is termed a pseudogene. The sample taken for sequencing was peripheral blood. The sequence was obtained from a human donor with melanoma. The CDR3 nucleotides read TGTGCCAGCAGCACCCGTCCCCCCCCCGGGACTAGGGAAGAGACCCAGTACTTC. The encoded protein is CASSTRPPPGTREETQYF.